This TCR beta chain appears in the sequencing data of a study of control samples from healthy donors and cancer patients. TCRdb's copy holds only in-frame clones and misses some; the assay was immunoSEQ multiplex PCR. This sample yields roughly 400,000 clones, of which about 93% are seen a single time; more than 6% belongs to the top ten. There are 12 residues in the CDR3. Germline V lookup: CDR1 MNHEY, CDR2 SMNVEV (reference sequence). Deletions cut 5 bases from V and 3 bases from J, with 6 bases between. Sequencing was done on a sample of PBMCs. The chain has TRBV27 and TRBJ2-3; weak D call: TRBD2 (5 bases). The TCR sequence derives from a middle-aged man with head and neck cancer. The CDR3 loop is CASSPGTDTQYF. The DNA of the CDR3 is TGTGCCAGCAGTCCGGGGACAGATACGCAGTATTTT.